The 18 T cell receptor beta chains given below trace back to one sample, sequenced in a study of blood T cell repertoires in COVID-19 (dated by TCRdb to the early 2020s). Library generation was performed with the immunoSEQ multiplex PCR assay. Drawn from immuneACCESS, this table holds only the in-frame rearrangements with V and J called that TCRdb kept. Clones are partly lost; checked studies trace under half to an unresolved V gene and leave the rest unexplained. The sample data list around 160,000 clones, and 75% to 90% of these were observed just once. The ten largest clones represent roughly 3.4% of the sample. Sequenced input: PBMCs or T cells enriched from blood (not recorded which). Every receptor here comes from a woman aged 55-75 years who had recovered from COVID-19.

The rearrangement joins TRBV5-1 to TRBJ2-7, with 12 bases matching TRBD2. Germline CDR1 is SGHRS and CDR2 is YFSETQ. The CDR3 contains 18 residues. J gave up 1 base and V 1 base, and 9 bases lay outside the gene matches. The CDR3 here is CASSLPPGLAGGSYEQYF. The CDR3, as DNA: TGCGCCAGCAGCTTGCCGCCTGGGCTAGCGGGGGGGTCCTACGAGCAGTACTTC.

CDR3 amino acids: CASSPLEGHSPLHF. As DNA, the CDR3 is TGTGCCAGCTCACCACTGGAGGGTCATTCACCCCTCCACTTT. This chain joins TRBV18 and TRBJ1-6; D not certain. This CDR3 comprises 14 residues. Trimming left V 1 base short and J 8 bases short, with 9 bases between. The V gene's germline CDR1 is KGHSH and CDR2 LQKENI.

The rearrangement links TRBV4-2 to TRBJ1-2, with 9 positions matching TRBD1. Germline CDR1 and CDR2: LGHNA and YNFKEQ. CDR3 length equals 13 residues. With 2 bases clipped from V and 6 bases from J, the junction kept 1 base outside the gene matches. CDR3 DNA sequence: TGTGCCAGCAGCCAACGGACAGGGGATGGCTACACCTTC. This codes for CASSQRTGDGYTF.

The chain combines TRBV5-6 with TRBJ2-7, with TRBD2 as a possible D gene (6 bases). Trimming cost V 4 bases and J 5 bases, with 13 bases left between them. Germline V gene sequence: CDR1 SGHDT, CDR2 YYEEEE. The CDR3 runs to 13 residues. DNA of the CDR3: TGTGCCAGCAGCGGCGGGGCTGGCCACGAGCAGTACTTC. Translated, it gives CASSGGAGHEQYF.

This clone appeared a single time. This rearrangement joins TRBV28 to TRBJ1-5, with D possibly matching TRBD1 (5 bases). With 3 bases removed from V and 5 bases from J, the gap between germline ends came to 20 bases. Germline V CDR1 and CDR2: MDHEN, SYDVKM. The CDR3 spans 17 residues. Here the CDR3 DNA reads TGTGCCAGCAGTTTTGGGGCGTTTCGGGGGATCCATCAGCCCCAGCATTTT. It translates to CASSFGAFRGIHQPQHF.

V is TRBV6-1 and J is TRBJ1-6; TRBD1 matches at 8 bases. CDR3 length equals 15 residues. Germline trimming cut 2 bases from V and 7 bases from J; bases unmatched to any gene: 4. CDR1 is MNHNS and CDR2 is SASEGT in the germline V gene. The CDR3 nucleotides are TGTGCCAGCAGTGAACTGGACAGGGTAAATTCACCCCTCCACTTT. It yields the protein CASSELDRVNSPLHF.

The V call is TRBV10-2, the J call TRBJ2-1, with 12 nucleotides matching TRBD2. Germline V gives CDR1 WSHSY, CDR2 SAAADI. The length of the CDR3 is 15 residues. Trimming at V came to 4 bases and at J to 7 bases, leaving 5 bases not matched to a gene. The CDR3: CASSGLAGAGNEQFF. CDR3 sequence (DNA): TGCGCCAGCAGTGGACTAGCGGGGGCTGGGAATGAGCAGTTCTTC.

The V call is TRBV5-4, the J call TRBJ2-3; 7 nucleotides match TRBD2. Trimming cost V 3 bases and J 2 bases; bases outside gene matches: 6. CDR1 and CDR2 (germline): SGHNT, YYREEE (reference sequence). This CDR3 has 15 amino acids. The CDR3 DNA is TGTGCCAGCAGCTGGAGCGGGGACCTCACAGATACGCAGTATTTT. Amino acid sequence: CASSWSGDLTDTQYF.

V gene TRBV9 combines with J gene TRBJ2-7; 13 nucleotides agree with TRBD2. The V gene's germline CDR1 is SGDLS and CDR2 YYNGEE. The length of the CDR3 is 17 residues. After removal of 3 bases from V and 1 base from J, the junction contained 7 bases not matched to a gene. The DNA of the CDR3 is TGTGCCAGCAGCGACCGGACTAGCGGGGGCCGATCCTACGAGCAGTACTTC. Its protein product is CASSDRTSGGRSYEQYF.

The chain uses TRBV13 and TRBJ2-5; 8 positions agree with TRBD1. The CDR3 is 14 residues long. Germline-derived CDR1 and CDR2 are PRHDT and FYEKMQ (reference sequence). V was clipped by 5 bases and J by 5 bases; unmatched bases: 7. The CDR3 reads CASSAKTGEETQYF. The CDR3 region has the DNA TGTGCCAGCAGCGCCAAGACAGGGGAGGAGACCCAGTACTTC.

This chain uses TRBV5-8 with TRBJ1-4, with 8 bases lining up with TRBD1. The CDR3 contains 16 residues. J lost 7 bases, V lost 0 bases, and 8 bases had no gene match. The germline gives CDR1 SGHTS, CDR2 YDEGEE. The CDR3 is CASSLVIGTGSEKLFF. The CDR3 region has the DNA TGTGCCAGCAGCTTGGTGATTGGGACAGGTAGTGAAAAACTGTTTTTT. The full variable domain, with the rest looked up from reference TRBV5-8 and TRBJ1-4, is EAGVTQSPTHLIKTRGQQATLRCSPISGHTSVYWYQQALGLGLQFLLWYDEGEERNRGNFPPRFSGRQFPNYSSELNVNALELEDSALYLCASSLVIGTGSEKLFFGSGTQLSVL.

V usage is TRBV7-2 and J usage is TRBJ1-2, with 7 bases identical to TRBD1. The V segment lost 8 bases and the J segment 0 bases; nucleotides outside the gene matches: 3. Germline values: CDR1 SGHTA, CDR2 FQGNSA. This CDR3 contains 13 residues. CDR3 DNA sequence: TGTGCCAGCGCTCAGGGGGCTAACTATGGCTACACCTTC. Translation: CASAQGANYGYTF.

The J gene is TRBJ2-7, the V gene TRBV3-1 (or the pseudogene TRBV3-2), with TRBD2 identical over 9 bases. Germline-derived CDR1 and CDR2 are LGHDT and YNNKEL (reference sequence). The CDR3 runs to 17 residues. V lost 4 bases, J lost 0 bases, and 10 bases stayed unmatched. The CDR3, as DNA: TGTGCCAGCAGCCCTCCTCGGGGCGGGGGGGCCTCCTACGAGCAGTACTTC. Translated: CASSPPRGGGASYEQYF.

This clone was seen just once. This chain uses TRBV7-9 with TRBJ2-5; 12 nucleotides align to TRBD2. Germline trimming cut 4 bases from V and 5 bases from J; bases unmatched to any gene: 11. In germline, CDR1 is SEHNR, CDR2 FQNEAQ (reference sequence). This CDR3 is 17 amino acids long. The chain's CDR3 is CASSSLAGGPLGETQYF. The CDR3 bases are TGTGCCAGCAGCTCGCTAGCGGGGGGGCCATTAGGGGAGACCCAGTACTTC.

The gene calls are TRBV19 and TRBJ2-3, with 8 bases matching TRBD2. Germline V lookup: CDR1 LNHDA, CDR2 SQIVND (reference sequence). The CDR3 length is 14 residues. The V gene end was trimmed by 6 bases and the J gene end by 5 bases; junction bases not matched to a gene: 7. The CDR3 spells CASSGGARLDTQYF. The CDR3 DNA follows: TGTGCCAGTAGCGGGGGGGCCAGATTAGATACGCAGTATTTT.

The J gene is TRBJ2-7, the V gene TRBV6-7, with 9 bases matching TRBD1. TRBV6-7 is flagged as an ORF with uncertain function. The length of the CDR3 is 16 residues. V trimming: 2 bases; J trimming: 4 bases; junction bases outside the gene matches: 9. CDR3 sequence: CASSYATGTGSYEQYF. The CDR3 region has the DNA TGTGCCAGCAGTTACGCGACCGGGACAGGGTCGTACGAGCAGTACTTC.

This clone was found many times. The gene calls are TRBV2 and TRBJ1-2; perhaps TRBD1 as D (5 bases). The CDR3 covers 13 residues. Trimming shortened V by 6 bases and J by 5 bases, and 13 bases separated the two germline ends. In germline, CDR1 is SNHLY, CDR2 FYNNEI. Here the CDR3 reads CASRPGLLYGYTF. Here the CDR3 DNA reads TGTGCCAGCAGACCGGGACTCCTATATGGCTACACCTTC.

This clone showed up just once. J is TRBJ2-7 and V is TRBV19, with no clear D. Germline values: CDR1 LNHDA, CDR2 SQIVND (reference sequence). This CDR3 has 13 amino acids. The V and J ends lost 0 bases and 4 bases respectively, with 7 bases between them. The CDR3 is CASSIDKQYEQYF. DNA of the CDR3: TGTGCCAGTAGTATAGACAAACAGTACGAGCAGTACTTC.